This entry concerns a single T cell receptor (beta chain). This clone's antigen is unknown. Per-nucleotide qualities are absent, and no much larger clonotype sits a single base away. The junction carries 8 bases between V and J, which are trimmed by 8 bases and 0 bases respectively. Reading from cysteine to phenylalanine, the CDR3 counts 12 amino acids. The retained sequence is limited to the CDR3, 36 bases, with the frame set at the first base. The germline V gene encodes CDR1 MNHEY and CDR2 SVGAGI. In Seattle, one collaborating source enrolled patients while the infection was active and tracked those patients longitudinally over the course of disease. The collaborating institutions used their own protocols to collect whole blood in K2EDTA tubes. For TCRbeta analysis, collaborator samples were shipped as frozen whole blood, as isolated PBMCs, or as DNA extracted from either sample type. This entry belongs to a study of blood T cell repertoires in COVID-19 (dated by TCRdb to about 2020). Study-wide context: Samples from collaborators originated in the United States, Italy and Spain and spanned both the acute and convalescent phases of COVID-19. The prospective study material was composed of cDNA or gDNA derived from T cells, B-cell-depleted T cells, or PBMCs. Deeply sampled blood TCRbeta repertoires from subjects exposed to, actively infected with, or recovered from COVID-19 were included in the dataset. A freely available public database, intended as a resource for researchers studying the immune response to SARS-CoV-2, is where the repertoires were released. Samples came from the ongoing ImmuneRACE study (first 160 participants) plus 1,254 subjects from 6 global collaborators. The sample metadata nearly always contained a de-identified subject ID, COVID-19 status, age in years and sex. Where HLA class I and class II types were available, the types were taken from metadata supplied by the sample provider, not from assay-based typing. The paper's findings and limits, for the study overall: How much clinical and demographic metadata was included differed by source and by participant, and the metadata was provided uncurated.

TCRbeta CDR3 regions were amplified from genomic DNA by means of the immunoSEQ Assay, a bias-controlled multiplex PCR. For the original study's pipeline: Nucleated cell counts per sample were estimated from amplification of reference gene primers within the assay. Sequence reads were collapsed and filtered to measure the absolute abundance of every unique TCRbeta CDR3 rearrangement. Productive Simpson clonality was computed per sample as the square root of Simpson's diversity index over productive rearrangements. The clones in this table, taken by TCRdb from immuneACCESS, are in-frame only. Not every clone is retained; where verified, under half of the shortfall comes from an unresolved V gene, and the cause of the rest is unknown. D and trimming come from the DNA, and the V and J calls and clone size come from that table. The sample data list 100,000 to 150,000 clones, and around four fifths of these were observed just once. Around 6% of the sample comes from the top ten.

Specimen: peripheral blood. This receptor chain uses TRBV6-5 and TRBJ2-7, with the D gene not clear enough to name. The TCR originated in a man older than 75 with COVID-19, enrolled during active disease. CDR3 region: CASDGGSYEQYF. The bases read TGTGCCAGCGATGGCGGCTCCTACGAGCAGTACTTC.